This T cell receptor (beta chain) was sequenced during a study of T cell repertoires in cytomegalovirus infection. On the study more broadly: CMV infection and matching HLA type were both indicated by public TCR beta signatures.

This clonotype has at least ten counts. The germline V gene encodes CDR1 MNHEY and CDR2 SMNVEV (reference sequence). The CDR3 consists of 13 residues. V lost 3 bases and J 4 bases, leaving 9 bases between the germline ends. TCRdb reanalysed the reads using MiXCR and keeps one entry per CDR3 protein. The sample contains some 600,000 distinct CDR3 sequences, 20% to 25% of which appear only once. The sequenced material came from CD8+ T cells from PBMCs. The origin of this receptor is a human donor in good health (CMV status not recorded). Some clones in this sample may be carry-over from other donors' samples. The genes are TRBV27 and TRBJ1-2; D remains ambiguous. Written as DNA, the CDR3 is TGTGCCAGCAGTTTTAACAGCCTCTATGGCTACACCTTC. Its translation: CASSFNSLYGYTF.